The 28 T cell receptor beta chains below all came from one sample that was sequenced in a study of cytomegalovirus exposure and HLA in healthy donors. Use of 60 Vbeta and 13 Jbeta primers characterized the PCR. The repertoire was sequenced with immunoSEQ multiplex PCR; TCRdb's copy has only in-frame clones and lacks some. In the table there are 35,000 to 55,000 clones, around 72% of which are singletons. Sequenced material: PBMCs. The receptors were sampled from a woman between 25 and 40 years old in good health and CMV-seronegative.

J is TRBJ2-3 and V is TRBV2; TRBD2 might be the D (6 bases). Trimming cost V 6 bases and J 2 bases, with 18 bases left between them. The CDR3 has 16 amino acids. From germline, CDR1 is SNHLY and CDR2 FYNNEI. CDR3 amino acids: CASRKMGSGYTDTQYF. For the CDR3, the DNA is TGTGCCAGCAGAAAAATGGGTAGCGGATACACAGATACGCAGTATTTT. Full variable domain (rest looked up from reference TRBV2 and TRBJ2-3): EPEVTQTPSHQVTQMGQEVILRCVPISNHLYFYWYRQILGQKVEFLVSFYNNEISEKSEIFDDQFSVERPDGSNFTLKIRSTKLEDSAMYFCASRKMGSGYTDTQYFGPGTRLTVL.

The chain is built from TRBV7-2 and TRBJ1-6, with D perhaps TRBD1 (5 bases). Germline V gene lookup returns CDR1 SGHTA and CDR2 FQGNSA. This CDR3 region has 13 residues. Trimming pared 5 bases from V and 7 bases from J, leaving 9 bases between. This CDR3 is CASSTSGNSPLHF. The CDR3 DNA follows: TGTGCCAGCAGCACCTCAGGGAATTCACCCCTCCACTTT.

A few counts support this clone. The chain uses TRBV18 and TRBJ2-1; 7 bases are shared with TRBD2. The CDR3 is 14 residues long. Trimming at V came to 5 bases and at J to 5 bases, leaving 6 bases not matched to a gene. CDR1 and CDR2 from the germline V gene are KGHSH and LQKENI. The CDR3 DNA is TGTGCCAGCTCAGCGGGAGTAGCTGACAATGAGCAGTTCTTC. Its translation is CASSAGVADNEQFF.

The V call is TRBV4-1, the J call TRBJ2-7, with 8 positions matching TRBD2. CDR3 length: 17 amino acids. The germline V gene encodes CDR1 MGHRA and CDR2 YSYEKL. V shed 0 bases, J shed 0 bases, and the junction held 7 bases outside the gene matches. The DNA of the CDR3 is TGCGCCAGCAGCCAAGAAACTAGCGGCTTGAGCTCCTACGAGCAGTACTTC. This translates into CASSQETSGLSSYEQYF.

The gene calls are TRBV28 and TRBJ1-6; unclear D gene. Germline-derived CDR1 and CDR2 are MDHEN and SYDVKM. V was clipped by 2 bases and J by 10 bases, with 12 bases between them. The CDR3 has 14 residues. The CDR3 reads CASSLGARVSPLHF. The CDR3 coding sequence is TGTGCCAGCAGTTTAGGCGCTCGGGTATCACCCCTCCACTTT. The full variable domain, with the rest looked up from reference TRBV28 and TRBJ1-6, is DVKVTQSSRYLVKRTGEKVFLECVQDMDHENMFWYRQDPGLGLRLIYFSYDVKMKEKGDIPEGYSVSREKKERFSLILESASTNQTSMYLCASSLGARVSPLHFGNGTRLTVT.

J is TRBJ2-3 and V is TRBV2, with 9 positions matching TRBD2. Germline V gives CDR1 SNHLY, CDR2 FYNNEI. The V segment lost 5 bases and the J segment 7 bases; nucleotides outside the gene matches: 4. This CDR3 region has 13 residues. The CDR3 nucleotides read TGTGCCAGCAGTTCTAGCGGGGCCCATACGCAGTATTTT. Translating it yields CASSSSGAHTQYF. Combining the CDR3 with reference TRBV2 and TRBJ2-3 gives the whole variable domain EPEVTQTPSHQVTQMGQEVILRCVPISNHLYFYWYRQILGQKVEFLVSFYNNEISEKSEIFDDQFSVERPDGSNFTLKIRSTKLEDSAMYFCASSSSGAHTQYFGPGTRLTVL.

The gene calls are TRBV30 and TRBJ1-2, with D uncertain. The germline V gene has CDR1 GTSNPN and CDR2 SVGIG (reference sequence). Trimming cost V 2 bases and J 4 bases, with 11 bases left between them. The CDR3 contains 13 residues. The CDR3 loop reads CAWSLDISYGYTF. CDR3 bases: TGTGCCTGGAGTTTAGACATTAGCTATGGCTACACCTTC.

In its sample, this clone was seen a few times. Here the CDR3 reads CASQGDRGVTEAFF. In DNA, the CDR3 is TGTGCCAGCCAGGGGGACAGGGGGGTCACTGAAGCTTTCTTT. The chain employs TRBV14 and TRBJ1-1; the match to TRBD1 covers 11 bases. Germline CDR1 SGHDN, CDR2 FVKESK. V was pared by 8 bases and J by 4 bases, with 6 bases of the junction left unmatched. The CDR3 spans 14 residues.

The chain combines TRBV2 with TRBJ1-2, with D perhaps TRBD1 (6 bases). CDR1 is SNHLY and CDR2 is FYNNEI in the germline V gene. Trimming left V 6 bases short and J 8 bases short, with 19 bases between. This CDR3 has 14 residues. The CDR3 DNA sequence: TGTGCCAGCAGGGATGGACAGTTTACGGCCGGCTACACCTTC. Protein: CASRDGQFTAGYTF.

The CDR3 DNA sequence: TGTGCCAGCAGTGCCGGGCCGGGATACAATGATGAGCAGTTCTTC. Translation gives CASSAGPGYNDEQFF. This chain uses TRBV6-1 with TRBJ2-1; possible D gene TRBD2, 5 bases. V was clipped by 4 bases and J by 8 bases, with 18 bases between them. The CDR3 is 15 amino acids. Germline values: CDR1 MNHNS, CDR2 SASEGT.

This clone has a single count. V is TRBV5-8 and J is TRBJ1-1; 7 nucleotides align to TRBD1. The length of the CDR3 is 14 residues. Germline CDR1 and CDR2: SGHTS and YDEGEE. V trimming: 7 bases; J trimming: 1 base; junction bases outside the gene matches: 7. CDR3 nucleotides: TGTGCCAGCCTCCCAGGGGGTACGAACACTGAAGCTTTCTTT. Its protein is CASLPGGTNTEAFF.

This chain joins TRBV2 and TRBJ1-5, with D unresolved. Deletions cut 3 bases from V and 4 bases from J, with 7 bases between. This CDR3 spans 13 amino acids. The germline V gene encodes CDR1 SNHLY and CDR2 FYNNEI. CDR3 loop: CASSDSKNQPQHF. CDR3 sequence (DNA): TGTGCCAGCAGTGACAGTAAAAATCAGCCCCAGCATTTT.

V usage is TRBV7-6 and J usage is TRBJ2-4; 7 bases are shared with TRBD1. The ends lost 4 bases at V and 5 bases at J; junction bases unmatched: 2. The CDR3 covers 13 residues. Germline V gene data show CDR1 as SGHVS and CDR2 as FNYEAQ. The CDR3 sequence is CASSSDRQNIQYF. Here the CDR3 DNA reads TGTGCCAGCAGCTCGGACAGGCAAAACATTCAGTACTTC. Variable domain in full (rest from reference TRBV7-6 and TRBJ2-4): GAGVSQSPRYKVTKRGQDVALRCDPISGHVSLYWYRQALGQGPEFLTYFNYEAQQDKSGLPNDRFSAERPEGSISTLTIQRTEQRDSAMYRCASSSDRQNIQYFGAGTRLSVL.

V is TRBV30 and J is TRBJ1-2; D not resolved. The CDR3 loop spans 13 amino acids. CDR1 is GTSNPN and CDR2 is SVGIG in the germline V gene (reference sequence). V gave up 2 bases and J gave up 2 bases, with 9 bases separating them. This CDR3 is CAWSTDSNYGYTF. The DNA for the CDR3 is TGTGCCTGGAGTACGGACTCAAACTATGGCTACACCTTC.

This rearrangement joins TRBV28 to TRBJ1-2, with D unresolved. The CDR3 totals 11 residues. Germline V lookup: CDR1 MDHEN, CDR2 SYDVKM. V gave up 3 bases and J gave up 8 bases, with 7 bases separating them. CDR3 DNA sequence: TGTGCCAGCAGTTTCGCTGGCGGCTACACCTTC. Translating gives CASSFAGGYTF.

This clone came up a few times. The rearrangement links TRBV4-2 to TRBJ2-1; 9 nucleotides agree with TRBD2. Unmatched junction bases numbered 16, after V lost 0 bases and J lost 7 bases. CDR1 LGHNA and CDR2 YNFKEQ come from the germline V gene. The CDR3 runs to 19 residues. This CDR3 reads CASSQESISGLAFGNEQFF. The CDR3 DNA reads TGTGCCAGCAGCCAAGAGTCAATATCGGGACTAGCTTTCGGGAATGAGCAGTTCTTC.

The chain combines TRBV29-1 with TRBJ2-5; the match to TRBD2 covers 8 bases. This CDR3 spans 14 amino acids. Unmatched junction bases numbered 9, after V lost 5 bases and J lost 4 bases. Germline values: CDR1 SQVTM, CDR2 ANQGSEA. The CDR3 nucleotides read TGCAGCGTTTCCGGGACTAGGACCGGAGAGACCCAGTACTTC. Translation: CSVSGTRTGETQYF. The whole variable domain, filled in from reference TRBV29-1 and TRBJ2-5, reads SAVISQKPSRDICQRGTSLTIQCQVDSQVTMMFWYRQQPGQSLTLIATANQGSEATYESGFVIDKFPISRPNLTFSTLTVSNMSPEDSSIYLCSVSGTRTGETQYFGPGTRLLVL.

The sample holds a few counts of this clone. The chain couples TRBV6-1 to TRBJ2-5, with D unresolved. V lost 8 bases and J lost 0, with 7 bases in between. The CDR3 consists of 12 residues. CDR1 is MNHNS, CDR2 SASEGT, per germline. The CDR3 sequence: CASLGHQETQYF. CDR3 bases: TGTGCCAGCCTTGGGCACCAAGAGACCCAGTACTTC.

The CDR3 sequence: CASSRQDQETQYF. In nucleotides, the CDR3 is TGTGCCAGCAGCCGGCAGGATCAAGAGACCCAGTACTTC. The chain uses TRBV4-2 and TRBJ2-5; D unresolved. CDR3 size: 13 residues. The germline V gene has CDR1 LGHNA and CDR2 YNFKEQ. With 4 bases removed from V and 2 bases from J, the gap between germline ends came to 8 bases.

V and J are TRBV29-1 and TRBJ2-1; no reliable D call. The germline V gene encodes CDR1 SQVTM and CDR2 ANQGSEA. CDR3 length: 13 amino acids. Trimming removed 4 bases from V and 3 bases from J, with 10 bases in between. CDR3 region: CSVAPLLYNEQFF. The CDR3 nucleotides are TGCAGCGTTGCCCCACTTCTCTACAATGAGCAGTTCTTC.

This rearrangement joins TRBV7-9 to TRBJ1-1; D not certain. The germline gives CDR1 SEHNR, CDR2 FQNEAQ (reference sequence). This CDR3 is built from 13 residues. The V end lost 1 base, the J end lost 8 bases, and 11 bases lay between the germline ends. Here the CDR3 reads CASSLDGNLEAFF. The CDR3 bases are TGTGCCAGCAGCTTAGACGGGAACCTAGAAGCTTTCTTT. Combining the CDR3 with reference TRBV7-9 and TRBJ1-1 gives the whole variable domain DTGVSQNPRHKITKRGQNVTFRCDPISEHNRLYWYRQTLGQGPEFLTYFQNEAQLEKSRLLSDRFSAERPKGSFSTLEIQRTEQGDSAMYLCASSLDGNLEAFFGQGTRLTVV.

The chain recombines TRBV27 with TRBJ1-4; possibly TRBD1 for D (5 bases). The germline V gene encodes CDR1 MNHEY and CDR2 SMNVEV (reference sequence). This CDR3 spans 15 amino acids. Trimming removed 6 bases from V and 0 bases from J, with 11 bases in between. CDR3 amino acids: CASSDSRPTNEKLFF. The DNA for the CDR3 is TGTGCCAGCAGCGACAGTCGCCCAACTAATGAAAAACTGTTTTTT.

This clone was seen only a few times. CDR3: CASSPRGGTEAFF. Written as DNA, the CDR3 is TGTGCCAGCAGCCCGCGGGGAGGAACTGAAGCTTTCTTT. The V and J genes are TRBV4-2 and TRBJ1-1, with no clear D. V was pared by 4 bases and J by 5 bases, with 11 bases between. The CDR3 is 13 residues long. In germline, CDR1 is LGHNA, CDR2 YNFKEQ.

V usage is TRBV15 and J usage is TRBJ2-2; D perhaps matches TRBD2 (5 bases). V gave up 8 bases and J gave up 5 bases, with 15 bases separating them. Germline V gives CDR1 LNHNV, CDR2 YYDKDF (reference sequence). The CDR3 sequence is 14 residues long. CDR3 sequence: CATARDVGTGELFF. The CDR3 DNA is TGTGCCACCGCGAGGGATGTAGGGACCGGGGAGCTGTTTTTT.

The chain employs TRBV7-9 and TRBJ2-7; possible D gene TRBD2, 6 bases. The CDR3 length is 13 residues. Trimming cost V 3 bases and J 7 bases, with 13 bases left between them. The germline CDR1 and CDR2 sequences are SEHNR and FQNEAQ (reference sequence). CDR3 bases: TGTGCCAGCAGCTTGGAGGGCTCTTGGGAGCAGTACTTC. Its translation: CASSLEGSWEQYF.

The rearrangement links TRBV30 to TRBJ1-3, with 8 bases fitting TRBD1. Trimming at V came to 0 bases and at J to 0 bases, leaving 4 bases not matched to a gene. The CDR3 has 16 residues. From germline, CDR1 is GTSNPN and CDR2 SVGIG (reference sequence). CDR3: CAWSVQGGSSGNTIYF. CDR3 DNA: TGTGCCTGGAGTGTACAGGGGGGTAGCTCTGGAAACACCATATATTTT.

This chain links TRBV7-9 with TRBJ1-1; the match to TRBD1 covers 9 bases. Trimming at V came to 7 bases and at J to 2 bases, leaving 5 bases not matched to a gene. Germline lookup yields CDR1 SEHNR and CDR2 FQNEAQ (reference sequence). There are 14 residues in the CDR3. The CDR3 region has the DNA TGTGCCAGCATCCTGGACAGGGGAAACACTGAAGCTTTCTTT. This translates into CASILDRGNTEAFF.

There are a few counts of this clone. The J gene is TRBJ1-6, the V gene TRBV2; D not certain. This CDR3 is built from 12 residues. Germline CDR1 SNHLY, CDR2 FYNNEI. Trimming stripped 4 bases from V and 14 bases from J, with 12 bases between. The DNA of the CDR3 is TGTGCCAGCAGTGCGCCTGAGGCGGCCCTCCACTTT. Its translation is CASSAPEAALHF.